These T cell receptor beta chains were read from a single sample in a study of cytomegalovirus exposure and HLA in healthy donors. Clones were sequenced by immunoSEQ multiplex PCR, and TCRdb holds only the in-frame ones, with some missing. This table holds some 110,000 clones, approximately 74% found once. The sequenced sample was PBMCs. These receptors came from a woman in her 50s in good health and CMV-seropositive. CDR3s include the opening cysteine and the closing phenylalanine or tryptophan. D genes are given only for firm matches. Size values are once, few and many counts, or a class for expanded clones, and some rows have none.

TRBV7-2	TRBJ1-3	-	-	TGTGCCAGCAGCACCAGGGTACAAGGCTCTGGAAACACCATATATTTT	CASSTRVQGSGNTIYF
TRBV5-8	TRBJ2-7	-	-	TGTGCCAGCAGCTTGGGAGGATACGAGCAGTACTTC	CASSLGGYEQYF
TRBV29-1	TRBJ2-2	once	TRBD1	TGCAGCGTTGATAGGGGGCAAGGAACCGGGGAGCTGTTTTTT	CSVDRGQGTGELFF
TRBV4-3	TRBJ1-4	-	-	TGCGCCAGCAGCCAAGATCGGGGGACCCTCGCAGGAAAACTGTTTTTT	CASSQDRGTLAGKLFF
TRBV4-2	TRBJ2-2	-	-	TGTGCCAGCAGCCAAGGATCGAGCTTGTCAGGGGCTGGCGGGGAGCTGTTTTTT	CASSQGSSLSGAGGELFF
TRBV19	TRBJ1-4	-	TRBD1	TGTGCCAGTAGTCAACTACAGGGGCGGGGTGAAAAACTGTTTTTT	CASSQLQGRGEKLFF
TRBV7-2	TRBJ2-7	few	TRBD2	TGTGCCAGCAGGCTAGCGGGGGTCTCCTACGAGCAGTACTTC	CASRLAGVSYEQYF
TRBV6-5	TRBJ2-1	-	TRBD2	TGTGCCAGCAGTCCCGGGGCTAGCGGGATCGATGAGCAGTTCTTC	CASSPGASGIDEQFF
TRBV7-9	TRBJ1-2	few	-	TGTTCCAGCAGCTTAGACATGGAGGGCTACACCTTC	CSSSLDMEGYTF
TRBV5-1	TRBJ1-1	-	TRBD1	TGCGCCAGCAGCCCCCGACAGGGGATGAACACTGAAGCTTTCTTT	CASSPRQGMNTEAFF
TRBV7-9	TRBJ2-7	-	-	TGTGCCAGCAGCTTATGGCAGTCCTACGAGCAGTACTTC	CASSLWQSYEQYF
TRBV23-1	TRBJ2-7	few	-	TGCGCCAGCAGTCAATCCCCCCCACAGGGCCCGACCTCCTACGAGCAGTACTTC	CASSQSPPQGPTSYEQYF
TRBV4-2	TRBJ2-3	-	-	TGTGCCAGCAGCCAAGTTGAGGGATGGGGCACAGATACGCAGTATTTT	CASSQVEGWGTDTQYF
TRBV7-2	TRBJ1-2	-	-	TGTGCCAGCAGCGGGATGGGAGCTAACTATGGCTACACCTTC	CASSGMGANYGYTF
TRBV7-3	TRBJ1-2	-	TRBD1	TGTGCCAGCAGCTCCGGACAGGGGCCGGATGGCTACACCTTC	CASSSGQGPDGYTF
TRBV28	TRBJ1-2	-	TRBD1	TGTGCCAGCAGGGGGGAGCTCGGTGGGGACAGGGTCAACTATGGCTACACCTTC	CASRGELGGDRVNYGYTF
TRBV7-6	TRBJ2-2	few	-	TGTGCCAGCAGCTCCAGCAGGGCAGGAACCGGGGAGCTGTTTTTT	CASSSSRAGTGELFF
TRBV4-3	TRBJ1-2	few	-	TGCGCCAGCAGCCAAGATGTGGCCTCATATGGCTACACCTTC	CASSQDVASYGYTF
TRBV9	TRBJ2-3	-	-	TGTGCCAGCAGCGTAGGTAGACAGCCGCCAGATACGCAGTATTTT	CASSVGRQPPDTQYF
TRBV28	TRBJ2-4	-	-	TGTGCCAGCCGGGACTCCCCAGCCAAAAACATTCAGTACTTC	CASRDSPAKNIQYF
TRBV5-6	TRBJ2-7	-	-	TGTGCCAGCAGCTCCGGGACACTAGTCGAGCAGTACTTC	CASSSGTLVEQYF
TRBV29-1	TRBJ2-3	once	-	TGCACCCTCAGCCGAGGAGGGGACACAGATACGCAGTATTTT	CTLSRGGDTDTQYF
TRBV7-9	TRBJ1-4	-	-	TGTGCCAGCAGCTTCGCGTCAACTAATGAAAAACTGTTTTTT	CASSFASTNEKLFF
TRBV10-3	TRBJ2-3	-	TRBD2	TGTGCCATCAGTGAGGGGCGGGAGGGCCAAAGAGATACGCAGTATTTT	CAISEGREGQRDTQYF
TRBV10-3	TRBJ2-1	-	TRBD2	TGTGCCATCACCCCCGAGGGGCTCGCTAGCGGGAAGTATTCCTACAATGAGCAGTTCTTC	CAITPEGLASGKYSYNEQFF
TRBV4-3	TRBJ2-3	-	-	TGCGCCAGCAGCCAAGATCCCGTGGCGGGAACCAGCACAGATACGCAGTATTTT	CASSQDPVAGTSTDTQYF
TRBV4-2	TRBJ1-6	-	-	TGTGCCAGCAGCCAAGACGACGGAGTGAATTCACCCCTCCACTTT	CASSQDDGVNSPLHF
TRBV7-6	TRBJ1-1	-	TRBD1	TGTGCCAGCAGCTTACGACAGGGCCCAATGAACACTGAAGCTTTCTTT	CASSLRQGPMNTEAFF
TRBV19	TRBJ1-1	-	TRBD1	TGTGCCAGTAGTAAGCAGGGGGCTAATACTGAAGCTTTCTTT	CASSKQGANTEAFF
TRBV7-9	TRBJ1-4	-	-	TGTGCCAGCAGCTTAGACCCAGGGTCGATTGGGGAAAAACTGTTTTTT	CASSLDPGSIGEKLFF
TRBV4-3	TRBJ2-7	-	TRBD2	TGCGCCAGCAGCCTCCAGCGGGGGAGCTCCTACGAGCAGTACTTC	CASSLQRGSSYEQYF
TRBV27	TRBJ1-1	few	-	TGTGCCAGCAACCCTTCCCGCCCAGGGAACTTTGCAGCTTTCTTT	CASNPSRPGNFAAFF
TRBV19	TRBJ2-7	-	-	TGTGCCAGTAGGCAGGGTGACTACGAGCAGTACTTC	CASRQGDYEQYF
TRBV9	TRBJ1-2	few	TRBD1	TGTGCCAGCAGCCCGGGGACAGGGGATAGCTCTCTCTATGGCTACACCTTC	CASSPGTGDSSLYGYTF
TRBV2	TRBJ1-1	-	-	TGTGCCAGCAAAAAGGGGGACACTGAAGCTTTCTTT	CASKKGDTEAFF
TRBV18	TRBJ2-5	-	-	TGTGCCAGCTCACCTTCCGAAGAGACCCAGTACTTC	CASSPSEETQYF
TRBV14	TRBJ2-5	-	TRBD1	TGTGCCAGCAGCCAAGGGACAGGGCCGTGGGAGACCCAGTACTTC	CASSQGTGPWETQYF
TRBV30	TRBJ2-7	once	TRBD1	TGTGCCTGGAGTGGAATGACAGGGGGCGATTTGGCCTACGAGCAGTACTTC	CAWSGMTGGDLAYEQYF
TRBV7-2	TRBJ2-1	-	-	TGTGCCAGCGGGCGTTGGGCCAATGAGCAGTTCTTC	CASGRWANEQFF
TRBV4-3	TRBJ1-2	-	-	TGCGCCAGCAGCCAAAGTTGGGGAGGGTCTAACTATGGCTACACCTTC	CASSQSWGGSNYGYTF
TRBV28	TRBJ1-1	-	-	TGTGCCAGCTCCAACTTTGAAGCTTTCTTT	CASSNFEAFF
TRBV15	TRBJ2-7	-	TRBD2	TGTGCCACCAGCAGAGCCCCTAGACTAGCGGGATCCTACGAGCAGTACTTC	CATSRAPRLAGSYEQYF
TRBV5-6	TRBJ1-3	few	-	TGTGCCAGCAGCCCACCGCAGGCGACCTCTGGAAACACCATATATTTT	CASSPPQATSGNTIYF
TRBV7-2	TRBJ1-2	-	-	TGTGCCAGCAGCGTCGCTGTGGGAGTCTACACCTTC	CASSVAVGVYTF
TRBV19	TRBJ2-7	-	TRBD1	TGTGCCACCAAAGGACAGGGTTCCTACGAGCAGTACTTC	CATKGQGSYEQYF
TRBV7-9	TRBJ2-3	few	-	TGTGCCAGCAGCTTAGTGCTTGGAGACACAGATACGCAGTATTTT	CASSLVLGDTDTQYF